A single sample gave rise to the 31 T cell receptor beta chains below, sequenced in a study of response to subunit inactivated influenza vaccine. TCRdb processed the RT-PCR reads anew with MiXCR; each CDR3 protein has one entry. The sample contains around 470,000 distinct CDR3 sequences, around 7.7% of which appear only once. This sample comprised PBMCs from blood, obtained approximately 25 months after vaccination. The receptor source for this set is a man in his fifties or sixties who received an inactivated influenza vaccine.

This clonotype has ten or more counts. The genes are TRBV5-1 and TRBJ2-3, with 11 bases identical to TRBD2. In germline, CDR1 is SGHRS, CDR2 YFSETQ. The CDR3 runs 15 residues. V was pared by 4 bases and J by 6 bases, with 7 bases of the junction left unmatched. Here the CDR3 DNA reads TGCGCCAGCAGCCCCCAGACTAGCGGGACGGATACGCAGTATTTT. Amino acid sequence: CASSPQTSGTDTQYF.

This rearrangement joins TRBV20-1 to TRBJ2-2, with 8 bases lining up with TRBD2. The CDR3 runs 15 residues. Germline V gene data show CDR1 as DFQATT and CDR2 as SNEGSKA (reference sequence). Trimming cost V 1 base and J 6 bases; bases outside gene matches: 7. The chain's CDR3 is CSARVGLGSAGELFF. CDR3 DNA sequence: TGCAGTGCTAGAGTGGGACTAGGATCCGCCGGGGAGCTGTTTTTT.

This clonotype has ten or more counts. The J gene is TRBJ2-3, the V gene TRBV5-1; TRBD1 agrees at 8 bases. V lost 5 bases to trimming and J lost 3 bases; unmatched junction nucleotides: 5. In germline, CDR1 is SGHRS, CDR2 YFSETQ. The CDR3 covers 14 residues. In nucleotides, the CDR3 is TGCGCCAGCAGATACGGACAGGGAACAGATACGCAGTATTTT. Protein: CASRYGQGTDTQYF.

The V call is TRBV4-2, the J call TRBJ2-3; TRBD2 matches 15 bases. Germline CDR1 reads LGHNA; CDR2 reads YNFKEQ. The trim removed 4 bases at V and 5 bases at J, leaving 10 bases unmatched. CDR3 length: 18 amino acids. The CDR3 DNA is TGTGCCAGCAGCCTCGGGACTAGCGGGAGGCAAGTAGTAGATACGCAGTATTTT. This gives the protein CASSLGTSGRQVVDTQYF.

This clonotype was seen a few times. The chain combines TRBV4-3 with TRBJ2-3; TRBD2 aligns across 7 bases. Per the germline V gene, CDR1 is LGHNA and CDR2 is YSLEER. V lost 3 bases, J lost 5 bases, and 5 bases stayed unmatched. This CDR3 spans 14 amino acids. The CDR3 spells CASSHLAERDTQYF. The CDR3 DNA reads as TGCGCCAGCAGCCACCTAGCGGAGAGAGATACGCAGTATTTT.

This clonotype was counted a few times. This sequence joins TRBV11-1 and TRBJ2-5, with 13 bases lining up with TRBD2. The CDR3 extends over 17 amino acids. The trim removed 5 bases at V and 1 base at J, leaving 7 bases unmatched. Germline assignment: CDR1 SGHAT and CDR2 FQDESV (reference sequence). In nucleotides, the CDR3 is TGTGCCAGCAGCAAGGCGGGGACTAGCGGGATCCAAGAGACCCAGTACTTC. Residues: CASSKAGTSGIQETQYF. The full variable domain, in which reference TRBV11-1 and TRBJ2-5 provide the parts outside the CDR3, is EAEVAQSPRYKITEKSQAVAFWCDPISGHATLYWYRQILGQGPELLVQFQDESVVDDSQLPKDRFSAERLKGVDSTLKIQPAELGDSAMYLCASSKAGTSGIQETQYFGPGTRLLVL.

The sample holds a few counts of this clonotype. The chain employs TRBV6-1 and TRBJ2-5, with TRBD2 identical over 12 bases. The CDR3 consists of 19 residues. The junction had 19 bases not matched to a gene; V was cut back by 6 bases and J by 5 bases. CDR1 is MNHNS, CDR2 SASEGT, per germline. The CDR3 loop is CASRRGLAGMGGLDETQYF. CDR3 nucleotides: TGTGCCAGCAGACGCGGACTAGCGGGAATGGGGGGCCTAGATGAGACCCAGTACTTC.

This clonotype occurred a few times. This rearrangement joins TRBV4-2 to TRBJ2-1; no clear D gene. This CDR3 comprises 13 residues. V dropped 3 bases and J dropped 5 bases, with 8 bases sitting between them. Germline loops: CDR1 LGHNA, CDR2 YNFKEQ. In DNA, the CDR3 is TGTGCCAGCAGCCACCAAATCGACAATGAGCAGTTCTTC. The encoded protein is CASSHQIDNEQFF.

This clonotype was counted a few times. The rearrangement uses TRBV28 and TRBJ1-1, with 7 bases identical to TRBD1. Germline CDR1 MDHEN, CDR2 SYDVKM. The length of the CDR3 is 16 residues. V lost 7 bases to trimming and J lost 3 bases; unmatched junction nucleotides: 14. CDR3 loop: CASIPDYRGEDTEAFF. CDR3 DNA sequence: TGTGCCAGCATTCCGGATTACAGGGGAGAGGACACTGAAGCTTTCTTT.

The table lists this clonotype with many counts. The chain is built from TRBV15 and TRBJ2-5; weak D call: TRBD1 (7 bases). V shed 0 bases and J shed 1 base, with 18 bases lying between them. This CDR3 region has 18 residues. Germline-derived CDR1 and CDR2 are LNHNV and YYDKDF (reference sequence). The CDR3 spells CATSRDPTQGDFQETQYF. CDR3 nucleotide sequence: TGTGCCACCAGCAGAGATCCCACCCAGGGGGACTTCCAAGAGACCCAGTACTTC. Together with reference TRBV15 and TRBJ2-5, the CDR3 gives the full variable domain: DAMVIQNPRYQVTQFGKPVTLSCSQTLNHNVMYWYQQKSSQAPKLLFHYYDKDFNNEADTPDNFQSRRPNTSFCFLDIRSPGLGDTAMYLCATSRDPTQGDFQETQYFGPGTRLLVL.

This chain joins TRBV20-1 and TRBJ2-1, with D perhaps matching TRBD2 (5 bases). Looked up from germline, CDR1 is DFQATT and CDR2 is SNEGSKA (reference sequence). This CDR3 is built from 14 residues. The V and J ends lost 7 bases and 10 bases respectively, with 23 bases between them. The CDR3 bases are TGCAGTGTCCGACTACCCGGGGAAGGGTACGAGCAGTTCTTC. As protein: CSVRLPGEGYEQFF.

The chain joins TRBV6-1 to TRBJ1-5; 9 bases map to TRBD1. Germline V gene data show CDR1 as MNHNS and CDR2 as SASEGT. V lost 5 bases, J lost 10 bases, and 15 bases stayed unmatched. This CDR3 is built from 16 residues. CDR3 in amino acids: CASSPWTGADLHPQHF. In DNA form, the CDR3 reads TGTGCCAGCAGTCCCTGGACAGGGGCGGACTTGCATCCCCAGCATTTT.

V and J are TRBV7-9 and TRBJ2-1; unclear D gene. Germline CDR1 SEHNR, CDR2 FQNEAQ (reference sequence). The CDR3 extends over 15 amino acids. V shed 5 bases and J shed 0 bases, with 11 bases lying between them. The CDR3 is CASSATSISYNEQFF. CDR3 coding DNA: TGTGCCAGCAGCGCCACCTCAATCTCCTACAATGAGCAGTTCTTC.

V is TRBV13 and J is TRBJ1-2; 11 bases map to TRBD1. V was clipped by 4 bases and J by 3 bases; unmatched bases: 10. Germline V gene lookup returns CDR1 PRHDT and CDR2 FYEKMQ (reference sequence). This CDR3 is built from 17 residues. CDR3 coding DNA: TGTGCCAGCAGCTCTTTTCCGGGACAGGGGGGTGACTATGGCTACACCTTC. This sequence encodes CASSSFPGQGGDYGYTF.

The V and J genes are TRBV12-3 or TRBV12-4 and TRBJ2-7; D possibly uses TRBD1 or TRBD2 (5 bases each). The CDR3 sequence is 14 residues long. The ends were cut back, 4 bases at V and 8 bases at J, with 18 bases in the middle. CDR3 coding DNA: TGTGCCAGCAGTTCTGGCATCGGGACGCCGCAGCAGTACTTC. Translation gives CASSSGIGTPQQYF.

This clonotype was seen a handful of times. The chain carries TRBV9 and TRBJ1-1; D is unclear. The germline V gene encodes CDR1 SGDLS and CDR2 YYNGEE. The length of the CDR3 is 13 residues. Trimming stripped 3 bases from V and 7 bases from J, with 13 bases between. DNA for the CDR3: TGTGCCAGCAGCGGGGGATTTTCTCATGAAGCTTTCTTT. It encodes CASSGGFSHEAFF.

This clonotype was seen a few times. The chain joins TRBV6-1 to TRBJ2-1; 9 nucleotides align to TRBD1. The trim removed 6 bases at V and 0 bases at J, leaving 3 bases unmatched. The CDR3 runs to 15 residues. Germline V gene sequence: CDR1 MNHNS, CDR2 SASEGT. DNA for the CDR3: TGTGCCAGCAGAATGGACAGGGGCTCCTACAATGAGCAGTTCTTC. It translates to CASRMDRGSYNEQFF.

The CDR3: CSARLSGTKQYF. The DNA of the CDR3 is TGCAGTGCTCGACTTAGCGGGACTAAGCAGTATTTT. This chain connects TRBV20-1 to TRBJ2-3; 8 nucleotides line up with TRBD2. The V segment lost 5 bases and the J segment 11 bases; nucleotides outside the gene matches: 9. CDR1 and CDR2 (germline): DFQATT, SNEGSKA (reference sequence). This CDR3 has 12 amino acids.

There are a few counts of this clonotype. This chain links TRBV7-2 with TRBJ1-1, with unresolved D. Germline V gene sequence: CDR1 SGHTA, CDR2 FQGNSA. The CDR3 loop spans 13 amino acids. The V and J ends lost 1 base and 11 bases respectively, with 14 bases between them. CDR3 protein: CASSLDFGLGAFF. In nucleotides, the CDR3 is TGTGCCAGCAGCTTAGATTTCGGTCTGGGGGCTTTCTTT. The full variable domain, rest sourced from reference TRBV7-2 and TRBJ1-1, is GAGVSQSPSNKVTEKGKDVELRCDPISGHTALYWYRQSLGQGLEFLIYFQGNSAPDKSGLPSDRFSAERTGGSVSTLTIQRTQQEDSAVYLCASSLDFGLGAFFGQGTRLTVV.

This clonotype was observed a handful of times. The V gene is TRBV6-2 or TRBV6-3, the J gene TRBJ2-1; D may be TRBD1 (6 bases). V was shortened by 5 bases and J by 4 bases, with 15 bases between the two germline ends. This CDR3 region has 15 residues. CDR1 is MNHEY and CDR2 is SVGEGT in the germline V gene. This CDR3 reads CASSLTGWGYNEQFF. The CDR3 DNA is TGTGCCAGCAGTCTCACAGGGTGGGGGTACAATGAGCAGTTCTTC.

This clonotype was observed a handful of times. The chain links TRBV10-3 to TRBJ2-2, with D unresolved. The length of the CDR3 is 15 residues. CDR1 is ENHRY, CDR2 SYGVKD, per germline. V was pared by 8 bases and J by 1 base, with 14 bases between. The CDR3 loop reads CAIARPGENTGELFF. The DNA of the CDR3 is TGTGCCATCGCAAGACCAGGAGAGAACACCGGGGAGCTGTTTTTT.

This clonotype appeared a few times. The chain joins TRBV5-1 to TRBJ2-7, with D hard to call. The germline V gene has CDR1 SGHRS and CDR2 YFSETQ. The CDR3 extends over 15 amino acids. Trimming removed 4 bases from V and 7 bases from J, with 21 bases in between. CDR3 nucleotides: TGCGCCAGCAGCCTCTCCCCTCGTATGGATCTAGAGCAGTACTTC. Translating gives CASSLSPRMDLEQYF.

This clonotype was recorded many times. The rearrangement joins TRBV4-1 to TRBJ2-2; 8 bases are a match to TRBD2. Germline CDR1 and CDR2: MGHRA and YSYEKL. The CDR3 loop spans 15 amino acids. With V trimmed by 1 base and J by 6 bases, 4 bases remained unmatched. CDR3 in DNA: TGCGCCAGCAGCCAAGTCGGGGGGGCCTCCGGGGAGCTGTTTTTT. Protein sequence: CASSQVGGASGELFF.

The CDR3 spells CASSLTGTGLDEQYF. CDR3 in DNA: TGTGCCAGCAGTCTAACCGGGACAGGGCTCGACGAGCAGTACTTC. The genes are TRBV11-1 and TRBJ2-7, with 9 bases that match TRBD1. This CDR3 region has 15 residues. CDR1 SGHAT and CDR2 FQDESV come from the germline V gene (reference sequence). V shed 6 bases and J 5 bases; nucleotides not matched to a gene: 11.

This clonotype was detected ten times or more. J is TRBJ1-1 and V is TRBV20-1; 8 bases are shared with TRBD1. V shed 0 bases, J shed 1 base, and the junction held 7 bases outside the gene matches. Germline V gene data show CDR1 as DFQATT and CDR2 as SNEGSKA (reference sequence). This CDR3 has 16 residues. The CDR3 DNA reads TGCAGTGCTAGAGAAGGACAGGGCAGGCCGAACACTGAAGCTTTCTTT. Protein sequence: CSAREGQGRPNTEAFF.

The genes are TRBV12-3 or TRBV12-4 and TRBJ1-2; no clear D gene. CDR3 size: 14 residues. V was shortened by 3 bases and J by 0 bases, with 8 bases between the two germline ends. In nucleotides, the CDR3 is TGTGCCAGCAGTTTGAAAGGAGCTAACTATGGCTACACCTTC. This gives the protein CASSLKGANYGYTF.

This clonotype appeared many times. The chain links TRBV28 to TRBJ2-2; 9 bases match TRBD2. This CDR3 has 15 residues. The junction had 6 bases not matched to a gene; V was cut back by 3 bases and J by 7 bases. The germline gives CDR1 MDHEN, CDR2 SYDVKM. The CDR3 here is CASSFGGGASGELFF. For the CDR3, the DNA is TGTGCCAGCAGTTTCGGCGGGGGGGCGAGCGGGGAGCTGTTTTTT. Looking up the rest from reference TRBV28 and TRBJ2-2 gives the full variable domain: DVKVTQSSRYLVKRTGEKVFLECVQDMDHENMFWYRQDPGLGLRLIYFSYDVKMKEKGDIPEGYSVSREKKERFSLILESASTNQTSMYLCASSFGGGASGELFFGEGSRLTVL.

This clonotype has a count of ten or more. The rearrangement uses TRBV7-2 and TRBJ1-2; D is perhaps TRBD1 (5 bases). There are 14 residues in the CDR3. V shed 1 base and J shed 6 bases, with 12 bases lying between them. Germline CDR1 reads SGHTA; CDR2 reads FQGNSA. The CDR3 loop is CASSLEGTFDGYTF. The CDR3 DNA reads as TGTGCCAGCAGCTTAGAAGGGACCTTCGATGGCTACACCTTC. Full variable domain (missing parts from reference TRBV7-2 and TRBJ1-2): GAGVSQSPSNKVTEKGKDVELRCDPISGHTALYWYRQSLGQGLEFLIYFQGNSAPDKSGLPSDRFSAERTGGSVSTLTIQRTQQEDSAVYLCASSLEGTFDGYTFGSGTRLTVV.

This clonotype was recorded many times. The chain links TRBV12-3 or TRBV12-4 to TRBJ1-6; TRBD1 aligns across 7 bases. After removal of 4 bases from V and 6 bases from J, the junction contained 3 bases not matched to a gene. This CDR3 is 14 amino acids long. CDR3 region: CASSSGTANSPLHF. For the CDR3, the DNA is TGTGCCAGCAGTTCCGGGACAGCTAATTCACCCCTCCACTTT.

This clonotype was counted many times. The rearrangement links TRBV20-1 to TRBJ2-7; D tentatively reads TRBD1 or TRBD2 (6 bases each). Trimming removed 6 bases from V and 0 bases from J, with 15 bases in between. The CDR3 length is 14 residues. The germline gives CDR1 DFQATT, CDR2 SNEGSKA (reference sequence). The CDR3 here is CSARDTRSSYEQYF. The CDR3 DNA follows: TGCAGTGCGCGGGACACGAGGAGCTCCTACGAGCAGTACTTC.

The J gene is TRBJ1-1, the V gene TRBV15; a weak D match, TRBD1 (6 bases). The V end was cut by 5 bases, the J end by 8 bases, with 12 bases between. CDR3 size: 12 residues. Per the germline V gene, CDR1 is LNHNV and CDR2 is YYDKDF (reference sequence). This chain's CDR3 is CATSVGQIEAFF. The CDR3 DNA reads as TGTGCCACCAGCGTTGGACAGATAGAAGCTTTCTTT. The whole variable domain, filled in from reference TRBV15 and TRBJ1-1, reads DAMVIQNPRYQVTQFGKPVTLSCSQTLNHNVMYWYQQKSSQAPKLLFHYYDKDFNNEADTPDNFQSRRPNTSFCFLDIRSPGLGDTAMYLCATSVGQIEAFFGQGTRLTVV.